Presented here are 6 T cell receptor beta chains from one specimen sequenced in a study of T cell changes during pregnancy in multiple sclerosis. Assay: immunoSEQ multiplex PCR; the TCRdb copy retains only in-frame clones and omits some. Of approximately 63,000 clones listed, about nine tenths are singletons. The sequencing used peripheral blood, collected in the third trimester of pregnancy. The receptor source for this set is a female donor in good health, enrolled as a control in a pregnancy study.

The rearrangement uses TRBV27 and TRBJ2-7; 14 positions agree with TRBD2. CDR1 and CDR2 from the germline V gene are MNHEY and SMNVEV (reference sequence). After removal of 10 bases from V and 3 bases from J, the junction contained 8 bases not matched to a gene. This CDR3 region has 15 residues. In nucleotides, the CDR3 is TGTGCCACTCGACTGGGACTAGCGGGAGTCTACGAGCAGTACTTC. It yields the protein CATRLGLAGVYEQYF.

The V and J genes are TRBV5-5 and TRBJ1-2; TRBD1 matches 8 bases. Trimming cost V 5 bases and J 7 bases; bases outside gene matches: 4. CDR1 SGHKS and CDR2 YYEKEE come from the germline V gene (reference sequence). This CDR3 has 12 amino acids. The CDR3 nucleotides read TGTGCCAGCAGAGGGGACAGGTTTGGCTACACCTTC. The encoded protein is CASRGDRFGYTF.

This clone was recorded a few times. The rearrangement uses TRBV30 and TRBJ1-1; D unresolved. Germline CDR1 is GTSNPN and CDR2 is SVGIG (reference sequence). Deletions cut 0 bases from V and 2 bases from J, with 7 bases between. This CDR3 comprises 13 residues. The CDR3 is CAWSVQPNTEAFF. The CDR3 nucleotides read TGTGCCTGGAGTGTACAGCCTAACACTGAAGCTTTCTTT. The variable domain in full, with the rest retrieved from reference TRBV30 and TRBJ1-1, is SQTIHQWPATLVQPVGSPLSLECTVEGTSNPNLYWYRQAAGRGLQLLFYSVGIGQISSEVPQNLSASRPQDRQFILSSKKLLLSDSGFYLCAWSVQPNTEAFFGQGTRLTVV.

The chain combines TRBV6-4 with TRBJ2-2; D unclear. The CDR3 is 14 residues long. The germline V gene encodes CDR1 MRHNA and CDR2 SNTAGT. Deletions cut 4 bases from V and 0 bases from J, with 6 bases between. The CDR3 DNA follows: TGTGCCAGCAGTGTAGAGCCGAACACCGGGGAGCTGTTTTTT. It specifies CASSVEPNTGELFF.

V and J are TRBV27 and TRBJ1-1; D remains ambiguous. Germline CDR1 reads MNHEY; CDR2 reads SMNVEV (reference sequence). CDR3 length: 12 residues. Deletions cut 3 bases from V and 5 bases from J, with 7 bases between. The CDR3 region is CASSLAGTEAFF. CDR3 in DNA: TGTGCCAGCAGTTTGGCCGGGACTGAAGCTTTCTTT.

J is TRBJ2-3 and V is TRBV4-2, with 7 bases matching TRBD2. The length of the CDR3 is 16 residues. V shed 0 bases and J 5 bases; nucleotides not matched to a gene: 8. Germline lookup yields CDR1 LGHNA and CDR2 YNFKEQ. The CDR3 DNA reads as TGTGCCAGCAGCCAAGAGAGGACTAGGTCTTTAGATACGCAGTATTTT. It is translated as CASSQERTRSLDTQYF.